This TCR beta chain appears in the sequencing data of a study of blood T cell repertoires in COVID-19. The CDR3 has 13 residues. Germline assignment: CDR1 SEHNR and CDR2 FQNEAQ (reference sequence). Trimming took off 3 bases at V and 5 bases at J, with 5 bases between the two ends. Donors in Cohort 3 counted as recovered after two negative PCRs, clearance, or symptom resolution. In the authors' workflow: Amplification of reference gene primers was used by the study to estimate nucleated cell counts. Some clones are missing from TCRdb's copy, which holds only in-frame ones; the method was immunoSEQ multiplex PCR. V, J and clone size derive from that table, while D and trimming were established from the DNA sequence. Of nearly 250,000 clones in the sample, about 82% were seen once.

The source is a woman in her 50s who had recovered from COVID-19. The rearrangement links TRBV7-9 to TRBJ1-6; D ambiguous. Specimen: PBMCs or T cells enriched from blood (not recorded which). The chain's CDR3 is CASSFSDNSPLHF. For the CDR3, the DNA is TGTGCCAGCAGCTTCAGCGATAATTCACCCCTCCACTTT.